One sample yielded the 5 T cell receptor beta chains listed below, sequenced in a study of response to subunit inactivated influenza vaccine (dated by TCRdb to 2016 to 2019). Libraries were made using RT-PCR. The sample was run on an Illumina HiSeq 2500. TCRdb trimmed the raw reads at Q25, called clones with MiXCR and kept productive beta chains. Under each unique CDR3 protein, matching rows form one entry showing the most common genes and DNA. Across this sample there are over 150,000 distinct CDR3 sequences, with roughly 10% seen only once. The ten largest clones add up to around 35% of the sample. Sequencing used CD8+ T cells sorted from PBMCs, obtained around 25 months after vaccination. Source of these receptors: a man between 50 and 69 years old who received an inactivated influenza vaccine. Donor details come from another sample of the same person, matched by shared clones.

This clonotype was picked up a small number of times. The rearrangement uses TRBV20-1 and TRBJ2-1, with 16 bases that match TRBD2. This CDR3 has 16 residues. Germline CDR1 is DFQATT and CDR2 is SNEGSKA (reference sequence). V gave up 6 bases and J gave up 3 bases; unmatched junction bases: 5. CDR3 in amino acids: CSAGTSGRALYNEQFF. The CDR3 region has the DNA TGCAGTGCAGGGACTAGCGGGAGGGCCCTCTACAATGAGCAGTTCTTC.

The table lists this clonotype with a few counts. The chain links TRBV24-1 to TRBJ2-7; TRBD2 matches at 9 bases. Germline V gene data show CDR1 as KGHDR and CDR2 as SFDVKD. CDR3 size: 16 residues. The J segment lost 5 bases and the V segment lost 4 bases, leaving 11 bases of the junction unmatched. The DNA of the CDR3 is TGTGCCACCAGTGAGGGCTTGGGACTAGCTGTGAACGAGCAGTACTTC. This encodes CATSEGLGLAVNEQYF.

V is TRBV30 and J is TRBJ2-7, with unresolved D. The germline V gene encodes CDR1 GTSNPN and CDR2 SVGIG (reference sequence). The CDR3 is 12 amino acids. Trimming took off 3 bases at V and 5 bases at J, with 11 bases between the two ends. DNA for the CDR3: TGTGCCTGGAGCCTTGGTGGGGACGAGCAGTACTTC. It specifies CAWSLGGDEQYF.

V gene TRBV9 combines with J gene TRBJ1-2, with unresolved D. V was pared by 0 bases and J by 4 bases, with 13 bases between. The CDR3 covers 15 residues. Germline V gives CDR1 SGDLS, CDR2 YYNGEE. The CDR3 sequence: CASSVGAGRIYGYTF. The DNA for the CDR3 is TGTGCCAGCAGCGTAGGGGCAGGCCGGATCTATGGCTACACCTTC.

This clonotype was counted only a few times. The chain recombines TRBV11-2 with TRBJ1-2; a possible D gene is TRBD1 (6 bases). The CDR3 is made up of 13 amino acids. Germline V gives CDR1 SGHAT, CDR2 FQNNGV. Trimming pared 5 bases from V and 4 bases from J, leaving 11 bases between. The CDR3, as DNA: TGTGCCAGCAGCAAGAGGGGGACCTATGGCTACACCTTC. This gives the protein CASSKRGTYGYTF.